This TCR beta chain appears in the sequencing data of a study of shared clonotypes between healthy human individuals. Regarding the study as a whole: In contrast to clonotypes shared by all four donors, non-shared clonotypes had lower generation probabilities.

The junction had 6 bases not matched to a gene; V was cut back by 5 bases and J by 7 bases. CDR3 length: 12 amino acids. Germline V lookup: CDR1 GTSNPN, CDR2 SVGIG (reference sequence). A remark on this clone: Its antigen is undetermined.

As handled by the study authors: Filtering differed for immunoSEQ, which gave only junction sequences without quality scores. The data were produced by immunoSEQ multiplex PCR, yet TCRdb's version contains in-frame clones alone and is incomplete. V and J calls and clone size are those listed in that table; D and trimming were worked out from the DNA. In the table there are roughly 2,300,000 clones, roughly 92% of which are singletons. Sequencing input: naive CD4+ T cells from PBMCs. Subset indicated: CD45RA+ positively selected. The chain links TRBV30 to TRBJ1-2, with 8 bases matching TRBD1. This receptor was identified in a man aged 18 to 30 in good health. Some clones in this sample may be carry-over from other donors' samples. CDR3 amino acids: CAWGTGGGGYTF. The CDR3 region has the DNA TGTGCCTGGGGAACAGGGGGTGGTGGCTACACCTTC.